The 19 T cell receptor beta chains reported below all come from one sample, sequenced in a study of T cell changes during pregnancy in multiple sclerosis. Measured with immunoSEQ multiplex PCR; TCRdb has only the in-frame clones, and not every one. The data contain around 50,000 clones, around nine tenths of them singletons. The sample was CD4+ T cells from peripheral blood mononuclear cells, taken in the third trimester of pregnancy. These receptors all stem from a female donor with multiple sclerosis, enrolled in a pregnancy study.

The rearrangement uses TRBV19 and TRBJ1-4; D remains ambiguous. Germline CDR1 reads LNHDA; CDR2 reads SQIVND (reference sequence). V lost 3 bases to trimming and J lost 7 bases, with 9 bases between them. The CDR3 covers 13 residues. The CDR3 DNA follows: TGTGCCAGTAGTATCGGCTCAGGTGAAAAACTGTTTTTT. This translates into CASSIGSGEKLFF.

This rearrangement joins TRBV6-5 to TRBJ1-5, with D uncertain. Germline CDR1 MNHEY, CDR2 SVGAGI. Trimming removed 2 bases from V and 3 bases from J, with 8 bases in between. This CDR3 has 14 amino acids. CDR3 sequence (DNA): TGTGCCAGCAGTTACGGAGGCACCAATCAGCCCCAGCATTTT. Translation gives CASSYGGTNQPQHF.

The J gene is TRBJ2-5, the V gene TRBV2; 11 bases map to TRBD2. Trimming at V came to 5 bases and at J to 1 base, leaving 6 bases not matched to a gene. The CDR3 is made up of 16 amino acids. Germline lookup yields CDR1 SNHLY and CDR2 FYNNEI. The CDR3 loop is CASSILAGGLQETQYF. The CDR3 DNA sequence: TGTGCCAGCAGTATCCTAGCGGGGGGTCTCCAAGAGACCCAGTACTTC.

The rearrangement joins TRBV9 to TRBJ1-4; D not certain. With 0 bases removed from V and 4 bases from J, the gap between germline ends came to 4 bases. CDR3 length: 13 residues. CDR1 and CDR2 (germline): SGDLS, YYNGEE. The DNA of the CDR3 is TGTGCCAGCAGCGTAGCGAGTAATGAAAAACTGTTTTTT. It translates to CASSVASNEKLFF.

The CDR3 bases are TGTGCCAGCAGCGGTGGGACTAGCACAGATACGCAGTATTTT. This translates into CASSGGTSTDTQYF. V usage is TRBV5-4 and J usage is TRBJ2-3, with D possibly TRBD2 on 6 matching bases. CDR1 and CDR2 from the germline V gene are SGHNT and YYREEE (reference sequence). The V end lost 4 bases, the J end lost 0 bases, and 9 bases lay between the germline ends. CDR3 length: 14 residues.

This rearrangement joins TRBV4-2 to TRBJ2-1, with 9 positions matching TRBD2. After removal of 1 base from V and 4 bases from J, the junction contained 11 bases not matched to a gene. Per germline, CDR1 LGHNA and CDR2 YNFKEQ. This CDR3 has 18 residues. The DNA of the CDR3 is TGTGCCAGCAGCCAAGTCGGGGCTAGCGGGGACCTATACAATGAGCAGTTCTTC. Translated, it gives CASSQVGASGDLYNEQFF.

The chain is built from TRBV18 and TRBJ2-7; TRBD1 matches at 10 bases. Unmatched junction bases numbered 9, after V lost 6 bases and J lost 4 bases. This CDR3 is 15 amino acids long. CDR1 KGHSH and CDR2 LQKENI come from the germline V gene. The CDR3 DNA is TGTGCCAGCTCCCTAACCGGGACAGGGGATTACGAGCAGTACTTC. Translation: CASSLTGTGDYEQYF.

This clone was observed a handful of times. The chain employs TRBV15 and TRBJ1-1; 9 bases fit TRBD1. V lost 6 bases to trimming and J lost 3 bases; unmatched junction nucleotides: 5. Looked up from germline, CDR1 is LNHNV and CDR2 is YYDKDF (reference sequence). The length of the CDR3 is 14 residues. The CDR3 region has the DNA TGTGCCACCAGGGCCGGGACAGGGCACACTGAAGCTTTCTTT. Protein: CATRAGTGHTEAFF.

The V call is TRBV7-2, the J call TRBJ1-3; the D gene is possibly TRBD1 (5 bases). Between the trimmed V and J ends, which lost 5 bases and 3 bases, there was a span of 11 bases. The CDR3 spans 14 residues. Germline V gives CDR1 SGHTA, CDR2 FQGNSA. CDR3 nucleotides: TGTGCCAGCAGCGTCCAGGGTGGTGGAAACACCATATATTTT. Translation: CASSVQGGGNTIYF.

The chain links TRBV5-1 to TRBJ2-7, with 11 bases that match TRBD2. Germline CDR1 and CDR2: SGHRS and YFSETQ. Trimming at V came to 9 bases and at J to 1 base, leaving 9 bases not matched to a gene. The CDR3 is made up of 15 amino acids. The CDR3 sequence is CATADVAGGSYEQYF. The CDR3 nucleotides read TGCGCCACAGCAGACGTAGCGGGGGGGTCCTACGAGCAGTACTTC.

The chain employs TRBV5-1 and TRBJ2-7, with 11 bases identical to TRBD1. J was trimmed by 2 bases and V by 0 bases; bases with no gene match: 13. Germline CDR1 and CDR2: SGHRS and YFSETQ. This CDR3 is 19 amino acids long. The CDR3 nucleotides read TGCGCCAGCAGCTTGGAGGGGACAGGGGGGTTCACTAAGACCTACGAGCAGTACTTC. Amino acids: CASSLEGTGGFTKTYEQYF.

The chain couples TRBV5-6 to TRBJ2-1; 10 nucleotides align to TRBD2. Germline CDR1 and CDR2: SGHDT and YYEEEE. The CDR3 has 15 amino acids. The V gene end was trimmed by 1 base and the J gene end by 5 bases; junction bases not matched to a gene: 3. Here the CDR3 DNA reads TGTGCCAGCAGCTTGAAAGCGGGGGGGCACAATGAGCAGTTCTTC. It translates to CASSLKAGGHNEQFF.

The rearrangement links TRBV6-6 to TRBJ2-5; D not resolved. From germline, CDR1 is MNHNY and CDR2 SVGAGI (reference sequence). V gave up 8 bases and J gave up 2 bases, with 9 bases separating them. The CDR3 contains 12 residues. Written as DNA, the CDR3 is TGTGCCAGCCGCCCAGGTCAAGAGACCCAGTACTTC. Its protein product is CASRPGQETQYF.

CDR3 in DNA: TGTGCCAGTAGTATGGGGACAGGGATGGATTTCAATGAGCAGTTCTTC. Residues: CASSMGTGMDFNEQFF. V usage is TRBV19 and J usage is TRBJ2-1, with TRBD1 identical over 9 bases. Germline CDR1 LNHDA, CDR2 SQIVND (reference sequence). CDR3 length: 16 residues. With 3 bases clipped from V and 6 bases from J, the junction kept 9 bases outside the gene matches.

This chain connects TRBV7-3 to TRBJ1-6; D is possibly TRBD1 (6 bases). V dropped 2 bases and J dropped 6 bases, with 11 bases sitting between them. This CDR3 comprises 15 residues. The germline gives CDR1 SGHTA, CDR2 FQGTGA. In DNA, the CDR3 is TGTGCCAGCAGCTTAGGTGGCAGGGGTAATTCACCCCTCCACTTT. Protein sequence: CASSLGGRGNSPLHF.

This clone was picked up one time. The gene calls are TRBV6-5 and TRBJ1-5; D unclear. Germline V gene sequence: CDR1 MNHEY, CDR2 SVGAGI. The CDR3 totals 14 residues. V gave up 2 bases and J gave up 4 bases, with 9 bases separating them. The CDR3 reads CASSYGVGNQPQHF. CDR3 nucleotides: TGTGCCAGCAGTTACGGAGTCGGTAATCAGCCCCAGCATTTT.

The sample holds a few counts of this clone. This sequence joins TRBV19 and TRBJ1-2; D gene uncertain. Looked up from germline, CDR1 is LNHDA and CDR2 is SQIVND (reference sequence). V lost 7 bases and J lost 2, with 5 bases in between. The CDR3 is 11 amino acids. DNA of the CDR3: TGTGCCAGTACCATGAACTATGGCTACACCTTC. It is translated as CASTMNYGYTF.

This chain connects TRBV7-9 to TRBJ2-3; 7 nucleotides align to TRBD1. The CDR3 is 15 residues long. V lost 1 base, J lost 6 bases, and 7 bases stayed unmatched. From germline, CDR1 is SEHNR and CDR2 FQNEAQ (reference sequence). The CDR3 DNA reads TGTGCCAGCAGCTTAGGTACCGGACAGGCTGATACGCAGTATTTT. Its translation is CASSLGTGQADTQYF.

The rearrangement joins TRBV11-2 to TRBJ2-2, with TRBD1 as a possible D gene (5 bases). The CDR3 covers 17 residues. Germline loops: CDR1 SGHAT, CDR2 FQNNGV. Trimming removed 2 bases at V and 0 bases at J, with 13 bases between. CDR3 nucleotide sequence: TGTGCCAGCAGCTTAAATATGGGGCGGACGAACACCGGGGAGCTGTTTTTT. It encodes CASSLNMGRTNTGELFF. The full variable domain, in which reference TRBV11-2 and TRBJ2-2 provide the parts outside the CDR3, is EAGVAQSPRYKIIEKRQSVAFWCNPISGHATLYWYQQILGQGPKLLIQFQNNGVVDDSQLPKDRFSAERLKGVDSTLKIQPAKLEDSAVYLCASSLNMGRTNTGELFFGEGSRLTVL.